This T cell receptor (beta chain) was captured by sequencing in a study of radiotherapy plus CTLA-4 blockade in lung cancer. Overall study results and limits: Expansion in blood of tumor-derived TCR clones was seen after radiotherapy plus ipilimumab. It was early blood T cell clone dynamics, with interferon-beta, that reportedly best predicted response.

The assay was immunoSEQ multiplex PCR, and TCRdb's table has in-frame clones only and misses some. This sample has 84,000 or so clones; about 85% occur once, and the top ten carry approximately 14%. Focal radiation and CTLA-4 blockade (ipilimumab) were tested in chemo-refractory metastatic non-small-cell lung cancer patients. To note about this clone: The antigen is undetermined.

CDR3 length: 14 residues. Trimming removed 0 bases from V and 3 bases from J; junction bases left unmatched: 0. Looked up from germline, CDR1 is SGHTA and CDR2 is FQGNSA. This material consisted of peripheral blood, taken from a patient treated with radiotherapy plus ipilimumab. The receptor was derived from a human donor with non-small cell lung cancer that progressed on radiotherapy plus ipilimumab. The J gene is TRBJ2-7, the V gene TRBV7-2; 9 nucleotides agree with TRBD2. CDR3 sequence: CASSLASGSYEQYF. CDR3 in DNA: TGTGCCAGCAGCTTAGCTAGCGGGAGCTACGAGCAGTACTTC. Based on the CDR3 plus reference TRBV7-2 and TRBJ2-7, the full variable domain is GAGVSQSPSNKVTEKGKDVELRCDPISGHTALYWYRQSLGQGLEFLIYFQGNSAPDKSGLPSDRFSAERTGGSVSTLTIQRTQQEDSAVYLCASSLASGSYEQYFGPGTRLTVT.